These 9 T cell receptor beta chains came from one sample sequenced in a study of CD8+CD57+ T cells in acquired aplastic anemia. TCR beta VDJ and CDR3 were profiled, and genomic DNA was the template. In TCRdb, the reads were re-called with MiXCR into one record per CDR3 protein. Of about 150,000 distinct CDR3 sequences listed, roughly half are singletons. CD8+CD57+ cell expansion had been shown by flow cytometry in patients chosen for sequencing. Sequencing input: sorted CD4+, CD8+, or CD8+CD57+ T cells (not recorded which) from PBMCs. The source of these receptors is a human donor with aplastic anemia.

CDR3 sequence reads: CASSMVGGNSPLHF. CDR3 coding DNA: TGTGCCAGTAGTATGGTGGGCGGAAATTCACCCCTCCACTTT. The chain carries TRBV19 and TRBJ1-6; no clear D. Trimming shortened V by 3 bases and J by 7 bases, and 10 bases separated the two germline ends. The CDR3 contains 14 residues. Germline CDR1 and CDR2: LNHDA and SQIVND (reference sequence).

The CDR3 loop reads CASSQDYASGGANTQYF. DNA of the CDR3: TGTGCCAGCAGCCAAGATTACGCTAGCGGGGGGGCAAATACGCAGTATTTT. The chain is built from TRBV3-1 and TRBJ2-3, with 12 nucleotides matching TRBD2. The CDR3 spans 17 residues. V lost 0 bases, J lost 7 bases, and 8 bases stayed unmatched. Germline-derived CDR1 and CDR2 are LGHDT and YNNKEL (reference sequence).

CDR3: CASSESYRKETQYF. The DNA for the CDR3 is TGCGCCAGCAGCGAATCTTACAGGAAAGAGACCCAGTACTTC. This chain uses TRBV10-1 with TRBJ2-5, with a tentative D call TRBD1 (5 bases). V was trimmed by 6 bases and J by 3 bases, leaving 14 bases between them. The CDR3 length is 14 residues. Germline V gene data show CDR1 as WNHNN and CDR2 as SYGVQD (reference sequence).

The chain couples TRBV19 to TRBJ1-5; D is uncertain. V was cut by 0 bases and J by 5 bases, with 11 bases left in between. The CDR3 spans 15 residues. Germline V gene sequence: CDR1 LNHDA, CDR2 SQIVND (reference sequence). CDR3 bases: TGTGCCAGTAGTATAGATCCGGGCAGCTATCAGCCCCAGCATTTT. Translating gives CASSIDPGSYQPQHF.

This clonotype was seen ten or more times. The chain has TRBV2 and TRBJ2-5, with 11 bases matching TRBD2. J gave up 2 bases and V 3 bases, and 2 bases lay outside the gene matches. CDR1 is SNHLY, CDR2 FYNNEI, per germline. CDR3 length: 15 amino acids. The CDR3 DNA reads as TGTGCCAGCAGTGAGTGGACTAGCGGGCAAGAGACCCAGTACTTC. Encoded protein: CASSEWTSGQETQYF.

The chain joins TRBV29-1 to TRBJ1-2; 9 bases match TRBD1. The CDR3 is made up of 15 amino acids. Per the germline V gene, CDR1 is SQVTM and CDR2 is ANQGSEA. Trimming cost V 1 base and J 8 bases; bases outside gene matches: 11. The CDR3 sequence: CSVEGYRGLGEGYTF. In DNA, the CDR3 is TGCAGCGTTGAAGGTTACAGGGGGCTCGGTGAAGGCTACACCTTC.

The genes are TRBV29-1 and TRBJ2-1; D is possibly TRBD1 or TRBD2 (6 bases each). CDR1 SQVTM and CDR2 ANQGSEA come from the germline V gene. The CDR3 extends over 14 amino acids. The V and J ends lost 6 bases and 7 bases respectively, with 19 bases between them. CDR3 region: CSVGRTGAGNEQFF. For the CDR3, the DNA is TGCAGCGTCGGTAGGACGGGGGCCGGTAATGAGCAGTTCTTC.

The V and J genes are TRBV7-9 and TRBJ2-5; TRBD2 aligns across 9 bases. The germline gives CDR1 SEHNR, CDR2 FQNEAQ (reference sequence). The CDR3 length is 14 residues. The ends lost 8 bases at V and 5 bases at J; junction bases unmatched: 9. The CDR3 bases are TGTGCCAGCGGGAGTAGCGGGGGCCGGGAGACCCAGTACTTC. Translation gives CASGSSGGRETQYF.

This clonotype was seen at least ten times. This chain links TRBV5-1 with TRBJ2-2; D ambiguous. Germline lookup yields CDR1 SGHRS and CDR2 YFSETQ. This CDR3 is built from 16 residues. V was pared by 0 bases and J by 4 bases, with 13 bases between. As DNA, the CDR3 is TGCGCCAGCAGCTTGGTTTCTCCCCGACCCACCGGGGAGCTGTTTTTT. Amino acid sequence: CASSLVSPRPTGELFF.